This T cell receptor beta chain was sequenced during a study of CD8+ T cells in alopecia areata (dated by TCRdb to about 2018). Turning to the overall study: The treated patients, all with moderate-to-severe alopecia areata, were enrolled in an open-label pilot trial of oral tofacitinib given at 5 to 10 mg twice daily. To study T cell clonal expansion in alopecia areata, the researchers applied high-throughput TCRbeta sequencing to both the C3H/HeJ mouse model and human patients. RNA was extracted with the PAXgene miRNA kit for fixed scalp, the miRNeasy kit for PBMCs, and the RNeasy kit for mouse skin. Patients received tofacitinib for 6 to 18 months and were then followed off drug for 6 months to check for delayed response and recurrence. The SALT score, which quantifies the percentage of affected scalp surface area, was used to measure disease severity in treated patients. TCRbeta CDR3 regions were amplified by immunoSEQ multiplex PCR with 35 Vbeta forward and 13 Jbeta reverse primers. Clonality in the scalp was compared among normal scalp (n=4), patchy alopecia areata scalp (n=8), and alopecia totalis/universalis scalp (n=8). Patients on tofacitinib were biopsied at baseline and after 4 and 24 weeks of treatment, and several of the patients also had a later scalp biopsy. On the human side, TCRbeta sequencing was run on scalp tissue and on sorted CD4+ and CD8+ peripheral blood T cells from healthy controls and from alopecia areata patients with either patchy or totalis/universalis disease.

Findings and caveats that apply to the study as a whole: Scalp TCR repertoire analysis is complicated because resident alphabeta T cells in normal human skin are also sequenced, whereas mouse skin is dominated by gammadelta T cells. Because the treated cohort was small and had only one nonresponder, larger studies are needed to examine links between baseline CD8+ expansion and response. Tofacitinib significantly lowered scalp clonality and the number of expanded CD8+ clones among the top 100 scalp clones. Shared TCR sequences between patients were less evident than in mice, which may be partly attributable to HLA diversity in the patient population. Many expanded lesional clones persisted in scalp and blood during tofacitinib treatment, which may partly explain relapse after stopping treatment. Lesional scalp, especially in alopecia totalis/universalis, showed higher clonality and more expanded CD8+ clones than normal scalp, suggesting antigenic drive.

The time point label corresponds to: around 28 days on oral tofacitinib. Taken with the paper, the label for treatment or condition translates to: oral pan-JAK inhibitor, 5-10 mg twice daily. Lesional scalp punch biopsies and peripheral blood were obtained from alopecia areata patients. PBMCs were isolated by density centrifugation and stained for CD3, CD4 and CD8, after which CD4+ and CD8+ T cells were sorted on a FACSAria. The germline V gene provides CDR1 SQVTM and CDR2 ANQGSEA. At the junction V is shortened by 0 bases and J by 8 bases; bases outside the gene matches: 5. Including cysteine and phenylalanine, the CDR3 has 14 amino acids. The retained sequence is limited to the CDR3, 42 bases, with the frame set at the first base. A word on this clone: Its specific antigen is unknown. Nothing much larger sits one base from this clone, and base qualities are not available.

Libraries were prepared through the immunoSEQ multiplex PCR assay. RNA was extracted from all samples and reverse transcribed into cDNA as template for TCR sequencing. First-strand cDNA was synthesized with SuperScript III using a 2:1 mix of oligo-dT and random hexamers. A synthetic immune receptor repertoire was used to assess amplification bias, and residual bias was removed computationally. For the original study's pipeline: Raw reads were preprocessed for error removal, and CDR3 was defined according to IMGT conventions as running from the conserved cysteine to phenylalanine. Clonality was computed by normalizing Shannon entropy by log2 of the number of productive unique TCRs and subtracting the result from 1. CD4 or CD8 identity of scalp clones was inferred by cross-referencing scalp TCRbeta sequences with sorted blood CD4 and CD8 repertoires. TCRdb obtained this table from immuneACCESS and retained in-frame rearrangements with V and J assigned. These tables miss some clones; where compared with another copy, unresolved V genes account for less than half of the shortfall, and the remainder is unexplained. From that table come the V and J calls and clone size; the DNA was used to work out D and trimming. Counted in this sample were about 42,000 clones; 65% of them appeared once. The ten top clones hold 20% to 25% of the sample.

This specimen consisted of CD8+ T cells sorted from blood, obtained at week 4, from a patient treated with tofacitinib. The sequence derives from a human donor with alopecia areata. The rearranged chain carries TRBV29-1 and TRBJ1-5; the central 9 bases match TRBD1. The DNA is as follows: TGCAGCGTTGAAGATGGACAGGGGTCCAAGCCCCAGCATTTT. Its product reads: CSVEDGQGSKPQHF.